Following are 6 T cell receptor beta chains from one sample sequenced in a study of OX40 agonist ivuxolimab in advanced cancers. The library was prepared using the immunoSEQ multiplex PCR assay. Here the immuneACCESS table is served through TCRdb, limited to in-frame sequences with V and J called. Missing clones are a known gap in these copies; in checked studies unresolved V genes cover under half, and the rest lacks a known reason. The sample data list 60,000 to 75,000 clones, and roughly 83% of these were observed just once. 7.5% to 9% of the sample is held by the ten biggest clonotypes. Sequences were derived from CD4+ or CD8+ T cells sorted from blood, sampled in a trial of the OX40 agonist ivuxolimab. The receptors here all came from an adult with an advanced solid tumor such as melanoma, head and neck, liver or kidney cancer.

This chain uses TRBV13 with TRBJ1-2, with TRBD1 as a possible D gene (6 bases). V lost 1 base and J lost 5, with 14 bases in between. This CDR3 is built from 15 residues. Germline CDR1 reads PRHDT; CDR2 reads FYEKMQ (reference sequence). CDR3 sequence: CASSLAGDIIYGYTF. The DNA for the CDR3 is TGTGCCAGCAGCTTAGCGGGGGACATCATTTATGGCTACACCTTC.

The chain couples TRBV30 to TRBJ2-1; the D is unclear. This CDR3 region has 15 residues. Germline V gene data show CDR1 as GTSNPN and CDR2 as SVGIG (reference sequence). V lost 0 bases, J lost 4 bases, and 13 bases lay in between. CDR3 nucleotide sequence: TGTGCCTGGAGTGTGAGAGGTCAGCTTTACAATGAGCAGTTCTTC. Its translation is CAWSVRGQLYNEQFF.

The V and J genes are TRBV5-8 and TRBJ1-5; D unresolved. The CDR3 totals 12 residues. Deletions cut 4 bases from V and 7 bases from J, with 9 bases between. Germline values: CDR1 SGHTS, CDR2 YDEGEE. The CDR3 here is CASSLTNQPQHF. The CDR3, as DNA: TGTGCCAGCAGCCTCACAAACCAGCCCCAGCATTTT.

This clone was found once. For the CDR3, the DNA is TGTGCCAGCTCACCGCGAGAGACTCTGAGTGAAAAACTGTTTTTT. Translating it yields CASSPRETLSEKLFF. The chain recombines TRBV18 with TRBJ1-4; no firm D call. V dropped 3 bases and J dropped 7 bases, with 15 bases sitting between them. Germline CDR1 reads KGHSH; CDR2 reads LQKENI. The CDR3 length is 15 residues.

V gene TRBV7-2 combines with J gene TRBJ2-5; D gene unclear. The CDR3 runs to 14 residues. Germline V lookup: CDR1 SGHTA, CDR2 FQGNSA. V was pared by 6 bases and J by 4 bases, with 15 bases between. The CDR3 region is CASSSRMTGETQYF. For the CDR3, the DNA is TGTGCCAGCAGTTCTAGGATGACGGGAGAGACCCAGTACTTC.

The rearrangement joins TRBV28 to TRBJ2-2; 10 positions match TRBD1. Germline V gene sequence: CDR1 MDHEN, CDR2 SYDVKM. The CDR3 extends over 15 amino acids. The V gene end was trimmed by 4 bases and the J gene end by 5 bases; junction bases not matched to a gene: 4. Here the CDR3 reads CASSSLDRGTGELFF. The CDR3, as DNA: TGTGCCAGCAGTTCTCTGGACAGGGGGACCGGGGAGCTGTTTTTT.